Sequencing of this T cell receptor (beta chain) was carried out in a study of cytomegalovirus exposure and HLA in healthy donors. Background on the study: Per a later analysis, the roughly 680 first-cohort and about 120 validation repertoires shared one platform. Study-wide results and limits: The study put 150 to 200 TCR beta chains on its list as cytomegalovirus-associated.

J gave up 10 bases and V 5 bases, and 10 bases lay outside the gene matches. The CDR3 spans 15 residues. CDR1 and CDR2 (germline): SEHNR, FQNEAQ (reference sequence). Regarding this clone: The antigen remains undetermined.

Produced via immunoSEQ multiplex PCR; TCRdb's table is partial and in-frame only. The repertoire holds 120,000 or so clones, with about 92% as singletons. Sequencing was performed on PBMCs. This chain links TRBV7-9 with TRBJ2-3, with 12 bases matching TRBD2. This TCR came from a woman under 30 in good health and CMV-seronegative. The CDR3 protein is CASSTPSGRAGAQYF. In DNA, the CDR3 is TGTGCCAGCAGCACACCTAGCGGGAGGGCAGGAGCGCAGTATTTT.